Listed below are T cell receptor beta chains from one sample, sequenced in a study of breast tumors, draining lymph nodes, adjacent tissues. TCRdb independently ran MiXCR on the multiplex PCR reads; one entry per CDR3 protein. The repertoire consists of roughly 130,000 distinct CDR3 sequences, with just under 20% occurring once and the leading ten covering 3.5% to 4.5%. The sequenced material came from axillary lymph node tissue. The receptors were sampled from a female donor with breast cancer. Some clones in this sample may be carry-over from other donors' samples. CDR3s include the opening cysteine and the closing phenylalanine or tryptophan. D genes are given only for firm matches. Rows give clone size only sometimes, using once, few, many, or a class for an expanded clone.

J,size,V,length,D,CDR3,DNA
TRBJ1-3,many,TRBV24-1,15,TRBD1,CAIRTGQNSGNTIYF,TGTGCCATCCGGACAGGACAGAACTCTGGAAACACCATATATTTT
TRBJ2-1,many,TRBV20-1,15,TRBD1,CSARESDRGLNEQFF,TGCAGTGCTAGAGAGTCGGACAGGGGGTTGAATGAGCAGTTCTTC
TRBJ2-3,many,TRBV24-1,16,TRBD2,CATSRRTSGTTDTQYF,TGTGCCACCAGTCGGCGGACTAGCGGTACCACAGATACGCAGTATTTT
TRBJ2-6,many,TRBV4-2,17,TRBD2,CASSQDPGGSGANVLTF,TGTGCCAGCAGCCAAGACCCGGGGGGCTCTGGGGCCAACGTCCTGACTTTC
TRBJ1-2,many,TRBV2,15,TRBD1,CASSAAGTGGRGYTF,TGTGCCAGCAGTGCCGCCGGGACAGGGGGCCGTGGCTACACCTTC
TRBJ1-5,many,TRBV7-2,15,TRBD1,CASSLDSTGIQPQHF,TGTGCCAGCAGCTTAGACTCGACAGGGATTCAGCCCCAGCATTTT
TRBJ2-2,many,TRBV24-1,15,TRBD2,CATSGVTSSTGELFF,TGTGCCACCAGTGGCGTGACTAGCAGCACCGGGGAGCTGTTTTTT
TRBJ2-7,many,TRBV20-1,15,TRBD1,CSARDWTGGKYEQYF,TGCAGTGCTAGAGATTGGACAGGGGGCAAGTACGAGCAGTACTTC
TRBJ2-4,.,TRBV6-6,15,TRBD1,CASRETGGVRNIQYF,TGTGCCAGCAGAGAAACAGGGGGCGTGAGGAACATTCAGTACTTC
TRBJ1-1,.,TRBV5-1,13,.,CASSYRTGTEAFF,TGCGCCAGCAGCTATAGAACGGGCACTGAAGCTTTCTTT
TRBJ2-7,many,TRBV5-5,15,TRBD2,CASSLELAGVYEQYF,TGTGCCAGCAGCTTGGAACTAGCGGGGGTATACGAGCAGTACTTC
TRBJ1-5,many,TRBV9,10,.,CASRCWPQHF,TGTGCCAGCAGATGTTGGCCCCAGCATTTT
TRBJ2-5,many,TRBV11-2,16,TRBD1,CASSSSPRQGQETQYF,TGTGCCAGCAGCTCCTCACCACGACAGGGACAAGAGACCCAGTACTTC
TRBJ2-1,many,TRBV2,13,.,CASKPGSANEQFF,TGTGCCAGCAAGCCCGGGAGTGCGAATGAGCAGTTCTTC
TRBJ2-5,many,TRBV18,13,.,CASSPPFVETQYF,TGTGCCAGCTCACCCCCATTCGTAGAGACCCAGTACTTC
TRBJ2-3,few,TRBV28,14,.,CASSPQRVMDTQYF,TGTGCCAGCAGTCCCCAACGGGTTATGGATACGCAGTATTTT
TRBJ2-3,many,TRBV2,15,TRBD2,CASNKAGGRTDTQYF,TGTGCCAGCAATAAAGCGGGGGGGCGGACAGATACGCAGTATTTT
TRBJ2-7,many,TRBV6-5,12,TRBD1,CASSNTGDEQYF,TGTGCCAGCAGTAATACAGGGGACGAGCAGTACTTC
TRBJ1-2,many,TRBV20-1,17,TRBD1,CSARPRGDGRQGAGYTF,TGCAGTGCTAGACCGAGAGGGGACGGCCGACAGGGGGCTGGCTACACCTTC
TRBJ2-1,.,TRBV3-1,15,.,CASSLGGGSYNEQFF,TGTGCCAGCAGCCTCGGAGGGGGCTCCTACAATGAGCAGTTCTTC
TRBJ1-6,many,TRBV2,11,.,CASSGNSPLHF,TGTGCCAGCAGTGGTAATTCACCCCTCCACTTT
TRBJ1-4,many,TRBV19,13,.,CASSMRQREKLFF,TGTGCCAGTAGCATGAGGCAACGCGAAAAACTGTTTTTT
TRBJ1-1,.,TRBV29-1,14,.,CSVAMGADSTEAFF,TGCAGCGTAGCAATGGGGGCGGATAGCACTGAAGCTTTCTTT
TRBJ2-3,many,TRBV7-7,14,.,CASSAAVRTDTQYF,TGTGCTAGCAGTGCTGCCGTTCGCACAGATACGCAGTATTTT
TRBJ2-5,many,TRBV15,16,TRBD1,CATSRAGQGTQETQYF,TGTGCCACCAGCAGAGCAGGACAGGGGACCCAAGAGACCCAGTACTTC
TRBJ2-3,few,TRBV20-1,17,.,CSARDNSGAGSTDTQYF,TGCAGTGCTAGAGATAATTCAGGGGCTGGCAGCACAGATACGCAGTATTTT
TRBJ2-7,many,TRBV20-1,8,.,CSVTEQYF,TGCAGTGTTACCGAGCAGTACTTC
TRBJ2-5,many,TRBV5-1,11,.,CASSRQETQYF,TGTGCCAGCAGCAGACAAGAGACCCAGTACTTC
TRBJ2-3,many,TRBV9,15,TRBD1,CASSVENRGPDTQYF,TGTGCCAGCAGCGTAGAAAACAGGGGGCCAGATACGCAGTATTTT
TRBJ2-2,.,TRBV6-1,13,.,CASRRGPNGGLFF,TGTGCCAGCAGACGGGGGCCAAACGGGGGGCTGTTTTTT
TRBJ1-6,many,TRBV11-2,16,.,CASSLDPSGYSSPLHF,TGTGCCAGCAGCTTAGACCCATCCGGTTATAGCTCACCCCTCCACTTT
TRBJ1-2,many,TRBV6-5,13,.,CASSLQQGYGYTF,TGTGCCAGCAGCTTACAACAGGGTTACGGCTACACCTTC
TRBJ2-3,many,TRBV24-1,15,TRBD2,CATRSGGGSTDTQYF,TGTGCCACCCGGTCGGGGGGAGGGAGCACAGATACGCAGTATTTT
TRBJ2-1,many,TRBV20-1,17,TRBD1,CSASGTAGTSSYNEQFF,TGCAGTGCTAGCGGGACAGCCGGGACCAGCTCCTACAATGAGCAGTTCTTC
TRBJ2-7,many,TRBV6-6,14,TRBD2,CASTIGTRNYEQYF,TGTGCCAGCACCATCGGGACTAGAAACTACGAGCAGTACTTC
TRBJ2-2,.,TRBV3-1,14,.,CASSPLGQLGELFF,TGTGCCAGCAGCCCACTCGGACAGCTCGGGGAGCTGTTTTTT
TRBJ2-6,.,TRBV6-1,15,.,CASSGANSGANVLTF,TGTGCCAGCAGTGGTGCTAATTCTGGGGCCAACGTCCTGACTTTC
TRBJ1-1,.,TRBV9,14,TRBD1,CASSPGTGGTEAFF,TGTGCCAGCAGCCCGGGGACAGGGGGCACTGAAGCTTTCTTT
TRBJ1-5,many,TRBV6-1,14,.,CASSGRTSNQPQHF,TGTGCCAGCTCCGGACGGACGTCCAATCAGCCCCAGCATTTT
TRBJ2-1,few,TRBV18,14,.,CASSSTGPVNEQFF,TGTGCCAGCTCATCGACTGGACCCGTAAATGAGCAGTTCTTC
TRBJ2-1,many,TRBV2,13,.,CASSRVNRNEQFF,TGTGCCAGCAGTCGAGTCAACCGCAATGAGCAGTTCTTC
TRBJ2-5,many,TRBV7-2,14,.,CASSLTNHQETQYF,TGTGCCAGCAGCTTAACCAACCACCAAGAGACCCAGTACTTC
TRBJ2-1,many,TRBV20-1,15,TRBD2,CSARDYGGALNEQFF,TGCAGTGCTAGAGATTACGGGGGGGCACTCAATGAGCAGTTCTTC
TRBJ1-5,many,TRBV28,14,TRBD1,CASSQLQGHQPQHF,TGTGCCAGCAGCCAGCTACAGGGGCATCAGCCCCAGCATTTT
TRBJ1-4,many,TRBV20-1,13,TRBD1,CSANDRGREKLFF,TGCAGTGCTAATGACAGGGGGCGTGAAAAACTGTTTTTT
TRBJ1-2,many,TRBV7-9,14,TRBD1,CASSLTDRAGGYTF,TGTGCCAGCAGCTTAACGGACAGGGCGGGTGGCTACACCTTC
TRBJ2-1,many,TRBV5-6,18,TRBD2,CASSLPGLAGGTYNEQFF,TGTGCCAGCAGCTTACCGGGACTAGCGGGAGGAACATACAATGAGCAGTTCTTC
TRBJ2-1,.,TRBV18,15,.,CGSSPPHRAYNEQFF,TGTGGCAGCTCACCACCGCACAGGGCATACAATGAGCAGTTCTTC
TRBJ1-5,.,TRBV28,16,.,CASSFRRGNSNQPQHF,TGTGCCAGCAGTTTTAGGCGGGGGAATAGCAATCAGCCCCAGCATTTT
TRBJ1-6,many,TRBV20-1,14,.,CSADTPKSNSPLHF,TGCAGTGCCGACACACCGAAATCTAATTCACCCCTCCACTTT
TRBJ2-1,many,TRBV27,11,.,CASSRGDEQFF,TGTGCCAGCAGCCGAGGGGATGAGCAGTTCTTC
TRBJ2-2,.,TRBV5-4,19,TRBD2,CASSLGAPRLAGGTGELFF,TGTGCCAGCAGCTTGGGGGCACCGCGACTAGCGGGGGGGACCGGGGAGCTGTTTTTT
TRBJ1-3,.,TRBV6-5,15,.,CASSLAGGSGNTIYF,TGTGCCAGCAGTCTGGCAGGAGGCTCTGGAAACACCATATATTTT
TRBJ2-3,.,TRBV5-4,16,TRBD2,CASSSKRLAGTDTQYF,TGTGCCAGCAGCTCGAAACGACTAGCGGGCACAGATACGCAGTATTTT
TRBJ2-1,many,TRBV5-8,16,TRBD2,CASSPGTSGGADEQFF,TGTGCCAGCAGCCCGGGGACTAGCGGGGGGGCCGATGAGCAGTTCTTC
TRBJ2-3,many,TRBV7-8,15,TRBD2,CASSSLPTGSGTQYF,TGTGCCAGCAGCTCACTCCCCACCGGTAGCGGGACGCAGTATTTT
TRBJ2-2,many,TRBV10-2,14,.,CASSATKSPGELFF,TGCGCCAGCAGCGCGACTAAGTCTCCAGGGGAGCTGTTTTTT